This TCR beta chain was documented in a study of blood T cell repertoires in COVID-19. Whole-study context: Researchers got acute and convalescent COVID-19 samples from the United States, Italy and Spain.

Repertoires were generated with immunoSEQ multiplex PCR, while TCRdb's copy carries only in-frame clones and drops some. The data show 92,000 or so clones, with 72% seen just once and approximately 15% held by the top ten. J lost 0 bases, V lost 4 bases, and 4 bases had no gene match. The CDR3 contains 16 residues. Germline lookup yields CDR1 MDHEN and CDR2 SYDVKM. This clone has only a few counts. What was sequenced was peripheral blood. The clonotype comes from a woman of 80 years or more with acute or convalescent COVID-19. This chain uses TRBV28 with TRBJ2-7; the match to TRBD2 covers 12 bases. The CDR3 loop reads CASSSGLAGSSYEQYF. In DNA, the CDR3 is TGTGCCAGCAGTTCCGGACTAGCGGGGAGCTCCTACGAGCAGTACTTC. Drawing the rest from reference TRBV28 and TRBJ2-7, the complete variable domain is DVKVTQSSRYLVKRTGEKVFLECVQDMDHENMFWYRQDPGLGLRLIYFSYDVKMKEKGDIPEGYSVSREKKERFSLILESASTNQTSMYLCASSSGLAGSSYEQYFGPGTRLTVT.